This T cell receptor beta chain was recovered during a study of PD-1 blockade in classical Hodgkin lymphoma. The method was immunoSEQ multiplex PCR; TCRdb's version includes in-frame clones alone and lacks a portion of them. The repertoire consists of about 25,000 clones, with about 76% occurring once and the leading ten covering around 20%. Study-wide results and limits: Lower baseline TCR diversity marked trial partial responders and progressors.

All patients experienced relapse after autologous stem cell transplantation, and brentuximab vedotin exposure was variable. Between the trimmed V and J ends, which lost 6 bases and 7 bases, there was a span of 13 bases. Per germline, CDR1 MGHDK and CDR2 SYGVNS. The CDR3 has 14 residues. Regarding this clone: No antigen is known for it.

Source: peripheral blood mononuclear cells (PBMCs), taken before the second cycle of nivolumab. The receptor comes from a human donor with classical Hodgkin lymphoma. The chain is built from TRBV25-1 and TRBJ1-6; no reliable D call. Here the CDR3 reads CASSPQRLNSPLHF. CDR3 bases: TGTGCCAGCAGCCCACAGAGATTAAATTCACCCCTCCACTTT.